The text below deals with one TCR beta chain. Its target is unknown. The data originate from a study of CXCR3-negative and CXCR3-positive naive CD8 T cells. Study-level information: The TRB read total, about 130 million, broke down to about 1.5 +/- 0.3 million reads per library. The study's findings and limits: Whereas memory cells differed, naive CXCR3-negative and CXCR3-positive cells shared similar TRBV-TRBJ usage. TRB CDR3s of CXCR3-positive naive cells were more hydrophobic than those of CXCR3-negative naive cells.

Researchers prepared the TRB cDNA libraries using 5' RACE with UMI labels. TCRdb reworked the 5' RACE reads into one entry per CDR3 protein, no DNA. The data show about 90,000 distinct CDR3 sequences, and the top ten clones hold 0.82%. The authors gated naive CD8+ T cells as CD45RO-CCR7+CD27+CD95-. Germline loops: CDR1 SQVTM, CDR2 ANQGSEA. This CDR3 region has 12 residues. The TCR originated in a human donor in good health. Some clones in this sample may be carry-over from other donors' samples. The chain links TRBV29-1 to TRBJ1-1; TCRdb calls TRBD1, which cannot be checked without DNA. Sequenced material: naive CXCR3+ CD8+ T cells from blood. Subset given: CD45RO-CCR7+CD27+CD95- naive CD8+ T cells expressing CXCR3 (TNR3+). CDR3 in amino acids: CSVTGTYTEAFF.